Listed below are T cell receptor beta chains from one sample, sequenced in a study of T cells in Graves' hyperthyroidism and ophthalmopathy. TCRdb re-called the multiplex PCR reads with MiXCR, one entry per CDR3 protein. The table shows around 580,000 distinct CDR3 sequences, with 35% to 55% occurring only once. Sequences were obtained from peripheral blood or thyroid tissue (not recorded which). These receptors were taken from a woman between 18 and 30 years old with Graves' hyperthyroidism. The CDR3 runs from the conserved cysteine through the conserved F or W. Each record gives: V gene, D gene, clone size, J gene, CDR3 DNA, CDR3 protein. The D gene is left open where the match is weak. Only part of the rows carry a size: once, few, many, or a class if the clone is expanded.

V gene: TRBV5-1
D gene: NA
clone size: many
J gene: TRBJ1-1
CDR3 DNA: TGCGCCAGCAGCGCCGACAGCGGGAACACTGAAGCTTTCTTT
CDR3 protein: CASSADSGNTEAFF

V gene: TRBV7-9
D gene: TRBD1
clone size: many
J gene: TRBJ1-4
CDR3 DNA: TGTGCCAGCAGCTATAAGACAGGGGATTACGAAAAACTGTTTTTT
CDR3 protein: CASSYKTGDYEKLFF

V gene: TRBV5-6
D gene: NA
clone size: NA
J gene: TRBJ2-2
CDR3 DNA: TGTGCCAGCAGGGAGCTGTTTTTT
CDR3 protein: CASRELFF

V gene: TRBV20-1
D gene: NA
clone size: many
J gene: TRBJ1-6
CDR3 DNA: TGCAGTGCTAGAGATGTACAGGGATATAATTCACCCCTCCACTTT
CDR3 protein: CSARDVQGYNSPLHF

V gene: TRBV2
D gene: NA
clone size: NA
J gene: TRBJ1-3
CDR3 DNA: TGTGCCAGCAGTGCGTTACGGGGTGCGAACACCATATATTTT
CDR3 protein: CASSALRGANTIYF

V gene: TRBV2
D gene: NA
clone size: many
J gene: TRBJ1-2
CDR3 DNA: TGTGCCAGCACCACCAACATAGCTAACTATGGCTACACCTTC
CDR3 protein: CASTTNIANYGYTF

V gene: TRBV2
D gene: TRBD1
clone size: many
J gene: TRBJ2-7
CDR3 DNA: TGTGCCAGCAGGGGAGGACAGGGCTCCTACGAGCAGTACTTC
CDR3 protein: CASRGGQGSYEQYF

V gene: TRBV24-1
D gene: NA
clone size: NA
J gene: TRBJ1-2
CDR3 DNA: TGTGCCACCAGCAGCACCCCAAGGGGGGCCGGGGGCTATGGCTACACCTTC
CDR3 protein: CATSSTPRGAGGYGYTF

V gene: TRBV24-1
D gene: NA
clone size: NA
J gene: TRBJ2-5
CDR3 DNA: TGTGCCACCAGTGAACCAGGGCGAGAGACCCAGTACTTC
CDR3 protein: CATSEPGRETQYF

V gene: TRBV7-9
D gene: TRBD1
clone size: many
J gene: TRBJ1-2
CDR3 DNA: TGTGCCAGCAGCTTAGATGGGACAGGGTATGGCTACACCTTC
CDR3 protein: CASSLDGTGYGYTF

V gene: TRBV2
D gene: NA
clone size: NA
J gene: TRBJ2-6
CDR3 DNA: TGTGCCAGCAGGAACCAGGGATCCTACGTCCTGACTTTC
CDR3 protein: CASRNQGSYVLTF

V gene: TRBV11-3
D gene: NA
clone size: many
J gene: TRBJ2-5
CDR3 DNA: TGTGCCAGCAGCTCCCCTGGGGGCGAGGAGACCCAGTACTTC
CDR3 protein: CASSSPGGEETQYF

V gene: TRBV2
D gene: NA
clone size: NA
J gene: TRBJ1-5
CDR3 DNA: TGTGCCAGCAGGAGACTAGCGGGGGGCGGGGAAAATCAGCCCCAGCATTTT
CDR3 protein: CASRRLAGGGENQPQHF

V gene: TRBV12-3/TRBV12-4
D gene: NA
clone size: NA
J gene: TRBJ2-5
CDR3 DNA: TGTGCCAGCACGGACCGACCCCTGGGGGAGGCCCAGTACTTC
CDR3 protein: CASTDRPLGEAQYF

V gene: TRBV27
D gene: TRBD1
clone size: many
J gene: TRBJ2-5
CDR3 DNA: TGTGCCAGCAGTTTACAACAGGGGGCGGTTGAGACCCAGTACTTC
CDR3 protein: CASSLQQGAVETQYF

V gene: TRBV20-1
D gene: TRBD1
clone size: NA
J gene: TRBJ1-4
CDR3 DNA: TGCAGTGCTTCTAGCGGGACAGGCACTAATGAAAAACTGTTTTTT
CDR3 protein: CSASSGTGTNEKLFF

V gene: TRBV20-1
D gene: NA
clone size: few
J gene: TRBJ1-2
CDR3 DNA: TGCAGTGCTAGACCCGGTCAGGACTTTGGCTACACCTTC
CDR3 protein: CSARPGQDFGYTF

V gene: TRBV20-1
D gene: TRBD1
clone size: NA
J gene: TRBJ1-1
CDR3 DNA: TGCAGCACCACGGGACAGACTAACACTGAAGCTTTCTTT
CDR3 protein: CSTTGQTNTEAFF

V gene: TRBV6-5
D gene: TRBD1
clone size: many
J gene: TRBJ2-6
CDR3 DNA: TGTGCCAGCAGTCCCTGGGACAGGGAAGTGCTCGGGGCCAACGTCCTGACTTTC
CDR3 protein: CASSPWDREVLGANVLTF

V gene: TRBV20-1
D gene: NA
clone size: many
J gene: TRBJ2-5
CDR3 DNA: TGCAGTGCTTCAATCGGAGGGGCAGAGACCCAGTACTTC
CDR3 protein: CSASIGGAETQYF

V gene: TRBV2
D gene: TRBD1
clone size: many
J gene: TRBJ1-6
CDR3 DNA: TGTGCCAGCAGTCGGCAGGGGGGTTCACCCCTCCACTTT
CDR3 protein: CASSRQGGSPLHF

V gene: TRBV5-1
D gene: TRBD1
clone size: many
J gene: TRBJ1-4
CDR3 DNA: TGCGCCAGCAGCCCTTTCGGGACAGCCGATGAAAAACTGTTTTTT
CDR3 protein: CASSPFGTADEKLFF

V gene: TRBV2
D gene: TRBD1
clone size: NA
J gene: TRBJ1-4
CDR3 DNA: TGTGCCAGCAGTTTACGGGGACAGGGTCAAAAACTGTTTTTT
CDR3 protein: CASSLRGQGQKLFF

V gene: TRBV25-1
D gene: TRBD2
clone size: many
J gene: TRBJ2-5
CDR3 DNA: TGTGCCAGCAGTGAATCCGGGAGGGGACAAGAGACCCAGTACTTC
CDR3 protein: CASSESGRGQETQYF

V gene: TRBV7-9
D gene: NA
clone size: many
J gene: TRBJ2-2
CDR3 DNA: TGTGCCAGCAGCGAACAGGCTCGGGCCCACCCCGAGGAGCTGTTTTTT
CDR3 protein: CASSEQARAHPEELFF

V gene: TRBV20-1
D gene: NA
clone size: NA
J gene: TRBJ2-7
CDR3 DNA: TGCAGTGCTAGCTCCGGGTACAATGAGCAGTACTTC
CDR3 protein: CSASSGYNEQYF

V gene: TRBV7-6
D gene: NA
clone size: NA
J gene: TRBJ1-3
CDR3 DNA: TGTGCCAGCAGCCCAGCTCGGTGGAACTCTGGAAACACCATATATTTT
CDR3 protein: CASSPARWNSGNTIYF

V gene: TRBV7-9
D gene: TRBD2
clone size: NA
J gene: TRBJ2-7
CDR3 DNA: TGTGCCAGCAGCCATCAATCGGGAGATTTTAGCGGGAGGGTCCCCTACGAGCAGTACTTC
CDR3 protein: CASSHQSGDFSGRVPYEQYF

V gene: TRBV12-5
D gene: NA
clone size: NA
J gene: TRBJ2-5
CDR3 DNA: TGTGCTAGTGCCGCCCTGTACTTC
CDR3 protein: CASAALYF

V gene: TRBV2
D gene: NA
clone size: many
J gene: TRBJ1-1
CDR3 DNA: TGTGCCAGCAGTGAAGCGGCAGCGAACACTGAAGCTTTCTTT
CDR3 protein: CASSEAAANTEAFF

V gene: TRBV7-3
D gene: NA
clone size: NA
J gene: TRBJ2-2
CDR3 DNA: TGTGCCAGCAGCCCGATGGGCGACGAGCTGTTTTTT
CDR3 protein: CASSPMGDELFF

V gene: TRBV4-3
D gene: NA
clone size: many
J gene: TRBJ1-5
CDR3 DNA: TGCGCCAGCAGCCAAGTCACAGGGTACAATCAGCCCCAGCATTTT
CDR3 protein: CASSQVTGYNQPQHF

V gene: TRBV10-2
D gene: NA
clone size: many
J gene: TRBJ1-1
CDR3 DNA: TGCGCCAGCAGTGCCAGTAGTGGGTTAGGGGCTGAAGCTTTCTTT
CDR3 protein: CASSASSGLGAEAFF

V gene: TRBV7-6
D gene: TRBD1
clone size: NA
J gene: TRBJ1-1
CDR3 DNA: TGTGCCAGCAGCTTCGGACAGGGGGGCGGTGAAGCTTTCTTT
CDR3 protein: CASSFGQGGGEAFF

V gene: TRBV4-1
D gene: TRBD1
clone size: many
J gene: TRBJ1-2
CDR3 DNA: TGCGCCAGCAGCCAACCCCAGGCAGGGGGTGGAGATGGCTACACCTTC
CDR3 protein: CASSQPQAGGGDGYTF

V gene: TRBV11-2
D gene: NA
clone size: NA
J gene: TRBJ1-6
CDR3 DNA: TGTGCCAGCAGCTCAGGGGTCGGGGCGCATTCACCCCTCCACTTT
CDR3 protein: CASSSGVGAHSPLHF

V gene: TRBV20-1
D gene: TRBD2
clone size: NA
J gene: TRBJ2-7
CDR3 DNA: TGCAGTGCCAGCAGTTCATCTAGCGGGAGGGACGAGCAGTACTTC
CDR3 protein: CSASSSSSGRDEQYF

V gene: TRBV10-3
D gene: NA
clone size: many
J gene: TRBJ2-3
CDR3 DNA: TGTGCCATCAGTGGGACTAGCACAGATACGCAGTATTTT
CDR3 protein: CAISGTSTDTQYF

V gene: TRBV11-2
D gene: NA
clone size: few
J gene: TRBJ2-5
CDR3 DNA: TGTGCCACCAGAGACCTTGACAGGCAAGAGACCCAGTACTTC
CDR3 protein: CATRDLDRQETQYF

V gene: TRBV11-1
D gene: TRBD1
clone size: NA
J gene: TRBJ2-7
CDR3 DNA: TGTGCCAGCAGCTTAGCCGGGACAGGTACCGCGGGGCAGTACTTC
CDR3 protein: CASSLAGTGTAGQYF

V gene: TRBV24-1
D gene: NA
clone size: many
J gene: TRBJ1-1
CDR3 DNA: TGTGCCACCAGTGCGGGGCGGGAGGGTATCGGGAACACTGAAGCTTTCTTT
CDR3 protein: CATSAGREGIGNTEAFF

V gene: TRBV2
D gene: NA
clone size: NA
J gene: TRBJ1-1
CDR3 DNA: TGTGCCAGCAGTGCGAAGGGGCGGGGGATGAACACTGAAGCTTTCTTT
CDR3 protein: CASSAKGRGMNTEAFF

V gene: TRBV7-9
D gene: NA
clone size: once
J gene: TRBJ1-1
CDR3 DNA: TGTGCCAGCAGCTTAGTAGCGGGGGTTGAAGCTTTCTTT
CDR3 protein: CASSLVAGVEAFF

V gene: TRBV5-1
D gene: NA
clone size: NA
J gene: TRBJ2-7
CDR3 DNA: TGCGCCAGCAGTCGGGACCCTGGCACCGGGGAGCAGTACTTC
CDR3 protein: CASSRDPGTGEQYF

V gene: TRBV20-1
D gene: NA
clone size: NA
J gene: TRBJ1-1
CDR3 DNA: TGCAGTGCCGCCGGGACAACGGTCGATGAAGCTTTCTTT
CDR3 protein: CSAAGTTVDEAFF

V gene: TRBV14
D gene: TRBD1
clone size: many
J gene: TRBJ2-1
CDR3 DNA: TGTGCCAGCAGCTTAGCAGTCGGGACAGGGATTGAGCAGTTCTTC
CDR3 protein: CASSLAVGTGIEQFF

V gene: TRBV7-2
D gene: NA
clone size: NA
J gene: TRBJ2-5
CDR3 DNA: TGTGCCAGCAGCCAGGTTTGGGACCAAGAGACCCAGTACTTC
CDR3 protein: CASSQVWDQETQYF

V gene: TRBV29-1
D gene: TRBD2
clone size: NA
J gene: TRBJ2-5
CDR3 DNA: TGCAGCTCGGTAGGACTAGCGGGAGAGACCCAGTACTTC
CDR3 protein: CSSVGLAGETQYF

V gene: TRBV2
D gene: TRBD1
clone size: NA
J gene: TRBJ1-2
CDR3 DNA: TGTGCCAGCAGTGAAGACCGGGACAGGGGGCGTGAAGGCTACACCTTC
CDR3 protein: CASSEDRDRGREGYTF

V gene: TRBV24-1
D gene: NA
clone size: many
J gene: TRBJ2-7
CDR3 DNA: TGTGCCACCAGTGATTTGTGGGGATACGAGCAGTACTTC
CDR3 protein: CATSDLWGYEQYF